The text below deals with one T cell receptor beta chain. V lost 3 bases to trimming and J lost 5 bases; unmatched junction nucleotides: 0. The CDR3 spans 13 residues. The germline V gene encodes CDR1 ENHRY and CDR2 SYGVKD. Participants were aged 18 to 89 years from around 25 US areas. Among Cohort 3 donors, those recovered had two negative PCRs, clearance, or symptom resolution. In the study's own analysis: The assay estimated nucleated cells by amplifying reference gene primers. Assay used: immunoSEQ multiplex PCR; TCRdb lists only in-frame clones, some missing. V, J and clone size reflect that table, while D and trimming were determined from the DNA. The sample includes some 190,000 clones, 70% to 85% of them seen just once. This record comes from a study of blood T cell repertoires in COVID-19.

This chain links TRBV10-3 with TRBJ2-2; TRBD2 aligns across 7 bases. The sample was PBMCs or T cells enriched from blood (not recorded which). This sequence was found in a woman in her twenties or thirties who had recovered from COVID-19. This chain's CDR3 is CAISEAGTGELFF. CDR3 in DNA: TGTGCCATCAGTGAAGCGGGAACCGGGGAGCTGTTTTTT.